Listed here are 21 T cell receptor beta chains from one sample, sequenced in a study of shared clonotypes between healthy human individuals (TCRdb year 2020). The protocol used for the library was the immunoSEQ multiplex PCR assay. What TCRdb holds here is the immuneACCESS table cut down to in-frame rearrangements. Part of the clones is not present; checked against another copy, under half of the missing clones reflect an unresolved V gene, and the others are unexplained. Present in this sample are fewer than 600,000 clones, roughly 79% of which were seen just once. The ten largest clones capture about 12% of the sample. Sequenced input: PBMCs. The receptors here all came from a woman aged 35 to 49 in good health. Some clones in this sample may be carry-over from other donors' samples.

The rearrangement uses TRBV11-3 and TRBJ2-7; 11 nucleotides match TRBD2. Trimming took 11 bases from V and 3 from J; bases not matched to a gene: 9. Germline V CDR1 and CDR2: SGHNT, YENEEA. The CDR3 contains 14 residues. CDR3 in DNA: TGTGCCGGGGGATCGGGACTAGCGGACTACGAGCAGTACTTC. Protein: CAGGSGLADYEQYF.

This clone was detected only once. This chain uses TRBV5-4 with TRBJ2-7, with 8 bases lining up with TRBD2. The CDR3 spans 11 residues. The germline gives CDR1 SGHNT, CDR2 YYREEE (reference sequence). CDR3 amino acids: CATSDSYEQYF. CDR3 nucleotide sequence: TGTGCGACTAGCGACTCCTACGAGCAGTACTTC.

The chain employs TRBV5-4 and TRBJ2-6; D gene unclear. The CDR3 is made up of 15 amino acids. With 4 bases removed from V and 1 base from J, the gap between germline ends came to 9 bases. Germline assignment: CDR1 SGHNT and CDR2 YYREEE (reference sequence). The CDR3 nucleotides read TGTGCCAGCAGCCTCATAGTATCTGGGGCCAACGTCCTGACTTTC. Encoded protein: CASSLIVSGANVLTF.

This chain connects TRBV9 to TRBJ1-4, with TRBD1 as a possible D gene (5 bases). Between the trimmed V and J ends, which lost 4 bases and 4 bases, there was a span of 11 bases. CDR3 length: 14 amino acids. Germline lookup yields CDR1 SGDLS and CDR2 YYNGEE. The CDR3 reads CASSRGTINEKLFF. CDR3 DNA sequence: TGTGCCAGCAGCCGTGGGACCATTAATGAAAAACTGTTTTTT.

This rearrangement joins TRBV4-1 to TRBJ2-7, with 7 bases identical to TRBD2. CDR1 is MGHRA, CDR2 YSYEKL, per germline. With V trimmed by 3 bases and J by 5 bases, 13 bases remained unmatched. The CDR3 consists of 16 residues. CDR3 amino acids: CASSQGGSGAGDEQYF. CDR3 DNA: TGCGCCAGCAGCCAGGGGGGGTCGGGAGCCGGGGACGAGCAGTACTTC.

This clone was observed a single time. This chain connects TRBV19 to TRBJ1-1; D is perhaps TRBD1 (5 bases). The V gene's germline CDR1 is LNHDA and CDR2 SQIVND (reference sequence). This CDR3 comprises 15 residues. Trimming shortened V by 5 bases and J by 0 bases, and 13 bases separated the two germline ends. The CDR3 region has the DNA TGTGCCAGTAGTTTATCCGGGACGATGAACACTGAAGCTTTCTTT. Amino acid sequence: CASSLSGTMNTEAFF.

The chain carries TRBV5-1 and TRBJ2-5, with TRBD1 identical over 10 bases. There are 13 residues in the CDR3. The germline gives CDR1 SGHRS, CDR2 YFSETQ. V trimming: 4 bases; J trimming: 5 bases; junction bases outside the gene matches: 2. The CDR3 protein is CASSRDRGETQYF. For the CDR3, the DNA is TGCGCCAGCAGCAGGGACAGGGGCGAGACCCAGTACTTC.

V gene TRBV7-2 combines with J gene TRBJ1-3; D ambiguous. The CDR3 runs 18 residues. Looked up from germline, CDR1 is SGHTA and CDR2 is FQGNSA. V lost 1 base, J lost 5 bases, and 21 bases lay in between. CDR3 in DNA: TGTGCCAGCAGCTTAGGATTGGGGAAGGCCTACGCTCGAAACACCATATATTTT. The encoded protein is CASSLGLGKAYARNTIYF.

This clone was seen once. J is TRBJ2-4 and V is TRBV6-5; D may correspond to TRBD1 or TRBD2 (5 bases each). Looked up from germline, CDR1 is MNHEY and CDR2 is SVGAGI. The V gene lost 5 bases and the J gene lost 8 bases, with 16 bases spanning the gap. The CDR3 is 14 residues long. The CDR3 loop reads CASSPERGRYIQYF. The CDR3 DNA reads TGTGCCAGCAGTCCCGAGAGGGGCCGATACATTCAGTACTTC.

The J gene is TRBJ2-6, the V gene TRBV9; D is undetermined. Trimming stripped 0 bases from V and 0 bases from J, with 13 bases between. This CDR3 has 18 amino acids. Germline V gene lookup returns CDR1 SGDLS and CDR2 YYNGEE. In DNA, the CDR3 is TGTGCCAGCAGCGTAGGTGTCACTCCTCTCTCTGGGGCCAACGTCCTGACTTTC. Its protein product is CASSVGVTPLSGANVLTF. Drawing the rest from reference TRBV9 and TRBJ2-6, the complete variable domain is DSGVTQTPKHLITATGQRVTLRCSPRSGDLSVYWYQQSLDQGLQFLIQYYNGEERAKGNILERFSAQQFPDLHSELNLSSLELGDSALYFCASSVGVTPLSGANVLTFGAGSRLTVL.

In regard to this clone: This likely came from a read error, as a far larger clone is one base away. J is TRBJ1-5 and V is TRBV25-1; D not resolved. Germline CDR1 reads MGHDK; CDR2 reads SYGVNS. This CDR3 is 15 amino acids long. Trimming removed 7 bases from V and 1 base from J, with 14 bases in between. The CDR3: CASNPSVGSNQPQHF. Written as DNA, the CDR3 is TGTGCCAGCAACCCATCCGTGGGGAGCAATCAGCCCCAGCATTTT.

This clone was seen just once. The CDR3 region is CASSSTLRGQSRANVLTF. The CDR3 bases are TGTGCCAGCAGCTCAACGTTACGAGGACAAAGTCGGGCCAACGTCCTGACTTTC. The chain carries TRBV7-1 and TRBJ2-6; a possible D gene is TRBD1 (5 bases). TRBV7-1 is assigned to the ORF class and has an uncertain function. V was pared by 2 bases and J by 5 bases, with 19 bases between. The CDR3 runs 18 residues.

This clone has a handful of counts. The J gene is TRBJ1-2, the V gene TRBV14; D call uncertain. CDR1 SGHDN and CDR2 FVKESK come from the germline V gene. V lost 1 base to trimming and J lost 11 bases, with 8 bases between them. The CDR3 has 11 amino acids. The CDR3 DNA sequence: TGTGCCAGCAGCCAAGGAGTCGTTTACACCTTC. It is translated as CASSQGVVYTF.

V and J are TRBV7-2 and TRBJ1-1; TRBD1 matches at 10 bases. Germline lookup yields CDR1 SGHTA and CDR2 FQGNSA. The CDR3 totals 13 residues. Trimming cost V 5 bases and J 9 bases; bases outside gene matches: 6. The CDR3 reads CASSPAGQGKAFF. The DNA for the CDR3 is TGTGCCAGCAGCCCAGCGGGACAGGGGAAAGCTTTCTTT.

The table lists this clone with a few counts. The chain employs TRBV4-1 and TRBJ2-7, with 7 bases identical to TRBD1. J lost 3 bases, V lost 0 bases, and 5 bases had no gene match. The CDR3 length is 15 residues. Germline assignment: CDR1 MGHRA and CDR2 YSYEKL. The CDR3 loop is CASSQEGDSRYEQYF. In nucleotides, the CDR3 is TGCGCCAGCAGCCAAGAGGGGGACAGTCGCTACGAGCAGTACTTC.

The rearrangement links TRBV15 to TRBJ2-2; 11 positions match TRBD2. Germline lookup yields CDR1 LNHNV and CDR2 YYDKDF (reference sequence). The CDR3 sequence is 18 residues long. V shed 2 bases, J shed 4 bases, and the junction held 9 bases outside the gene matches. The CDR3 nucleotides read TGTGCCACCAGCAGAAAACCTACTAGCGGGAGCATCACCGGGGAGCTGTTTTTT. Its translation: CATSRKPTSGSITGELFF.

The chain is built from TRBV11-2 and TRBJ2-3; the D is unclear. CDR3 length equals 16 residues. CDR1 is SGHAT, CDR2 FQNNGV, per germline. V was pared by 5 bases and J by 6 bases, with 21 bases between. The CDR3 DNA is TGTGCCAGCAGCACCGAAGCCACTGCCGTTTGGGATACGCAGTATTTT. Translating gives CASSTEATAVWDTQYF.

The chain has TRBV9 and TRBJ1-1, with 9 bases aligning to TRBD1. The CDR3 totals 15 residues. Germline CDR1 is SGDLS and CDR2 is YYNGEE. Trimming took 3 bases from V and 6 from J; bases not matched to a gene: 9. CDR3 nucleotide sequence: TGTGCCAGCAGCGGATGGACAGGGGCGGGCGCTGAAGCTTTCTTT. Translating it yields CASSGWTGAGAEAFF.

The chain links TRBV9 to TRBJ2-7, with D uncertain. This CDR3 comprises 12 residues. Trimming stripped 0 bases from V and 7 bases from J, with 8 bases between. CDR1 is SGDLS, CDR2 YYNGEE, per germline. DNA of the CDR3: TGTGCCAGCAGCGTAGGCCCCGGGGAGCAGTACTTC. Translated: CASSVGPGEQYF.

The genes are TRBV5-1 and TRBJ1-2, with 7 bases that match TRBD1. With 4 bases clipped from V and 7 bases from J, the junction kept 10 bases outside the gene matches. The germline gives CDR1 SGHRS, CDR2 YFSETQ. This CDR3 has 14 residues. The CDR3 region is CASSPGQSARGYTF. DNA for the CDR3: TGCGCCAGCAGCCCGGGACAGTCCGCTCGTGGCTACACCTTC.

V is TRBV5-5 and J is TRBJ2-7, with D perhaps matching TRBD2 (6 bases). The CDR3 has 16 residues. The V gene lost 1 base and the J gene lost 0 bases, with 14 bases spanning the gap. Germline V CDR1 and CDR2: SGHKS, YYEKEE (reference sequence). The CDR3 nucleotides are TGTGCCAGCAGCTTGCGGTACCCCGGGAGCTCCTACGAGCAGTACTTC. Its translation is CASSLRYPGSSYEQYF.